This T cell receptor (beta chain) was sequenced in a study of blood T cell repertoires in COVID-19 (TCRdb year 2020). Study-level background: Collaborator samples came from the United States, Italy and Spain and covered acute and convalescent phases of COVID-19. Subjects who had been exposed to COVID-19, were actively infected with it, or had recovered from it provided the deeply sampled blood TCRbeta repertoires that made up the dataset. Where available, HLA class I and class II types were obtained from metadata supplied by the sample provider rather than from assay-based typing. Sample metadata almost always included a de-identified subject ID, COVID-19 status, age in years and sex. The repertoires were made available in a free public database intended to serve as a resource for research on the immune response to SARS-CoV-2. The samples were drawn from the first 160 participants of the ongoing ImmuneRACE study and from 950 to 1,500 subjects provided by 6 global collaborators. The material from the prospective study consisted of cDNA or gDNA derived from T cells, B-cell-depleted T cells, or PBMCs. The paper as a whole reports these results and caveats: The quantity of clinical and demographic metadata differed by source and by participant and was supplied without curation.

Whole blood was collected in K2EDTA tubes by collaborating institutions according to the institutions' own protocols. Collaborator samples were shipped for TCRbeta analysis as frozen whole blood, isolated PBMCs, or DNA extracted from either sample type. V is clipped by 2 bases and J by 0 bases, and the sequence between their germline boundaries is 4 bases long. There are 13 amino acids in the CDR3, from cysteine to phenylalanine inclusive. Just the 39-base CDR3 DNA is kept, in frame starting at base 1. The CDR1 and CDR2 encoded by the germline V gene are ENHRY and SYGVKD. Details on this clone: There is no known antigen for this receptor. No clone much larger than this one lies a single base away; base qualities are absent.

The immunoSEQ Assay, a bias-controlled multiplex PCR, was used to amplify TCRbeta CDR3 regions from genomic DNA. On the study's bioinformatics: Nucleated cell counts per sample were estimated from amplification of reference gene primers within the assay. Sequence reads were collapsed and filtered to measure the absolute abundance of every unique TCRbeta CDR3 rearrangement. For each sample, productive Simpson clonality was calculated by taking the square root of Simpson's diversity index across productive rearrangements. Not all clones reach the TCRdb copy of this immuneACCESS table, which keeps in-frame sequences only. Checked studies attribute under half of the gap to unresolved V genes and leave the rest unexplained. The V and J calls and clone size are taken from that table; D and trimming were inferred from the DNA. The sample includes some 50,000 clones, with about 90% observed a single time. The ten largest clones capture around a sixth of the sample.

This sequence uses TRBV10-3 and TRBJ2-5; a confident D gene designation cannot be given. Material: peripheral blood. The TCR sequence derives from a human donor in a cohort sampled during active COVID-19. The DNA sequence reads TGTGCCATCAGTGAGCAGTACCAAGAGACCCAGTACTTC. Its translation reads: CAISEQYQETQYF.